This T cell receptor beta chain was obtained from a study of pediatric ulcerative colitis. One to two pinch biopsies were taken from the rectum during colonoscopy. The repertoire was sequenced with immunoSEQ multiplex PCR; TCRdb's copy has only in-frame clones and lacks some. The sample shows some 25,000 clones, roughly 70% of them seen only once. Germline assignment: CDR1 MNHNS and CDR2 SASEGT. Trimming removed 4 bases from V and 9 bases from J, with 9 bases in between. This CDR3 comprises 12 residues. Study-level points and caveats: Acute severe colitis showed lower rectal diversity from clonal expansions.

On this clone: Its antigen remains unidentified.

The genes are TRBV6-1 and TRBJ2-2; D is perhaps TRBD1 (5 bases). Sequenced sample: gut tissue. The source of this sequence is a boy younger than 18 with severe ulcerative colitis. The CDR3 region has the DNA TGTGCCAGCAGTGCGCAGGGTTGGGAGCTGTTTTTT. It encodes CASSAQGWELFF.